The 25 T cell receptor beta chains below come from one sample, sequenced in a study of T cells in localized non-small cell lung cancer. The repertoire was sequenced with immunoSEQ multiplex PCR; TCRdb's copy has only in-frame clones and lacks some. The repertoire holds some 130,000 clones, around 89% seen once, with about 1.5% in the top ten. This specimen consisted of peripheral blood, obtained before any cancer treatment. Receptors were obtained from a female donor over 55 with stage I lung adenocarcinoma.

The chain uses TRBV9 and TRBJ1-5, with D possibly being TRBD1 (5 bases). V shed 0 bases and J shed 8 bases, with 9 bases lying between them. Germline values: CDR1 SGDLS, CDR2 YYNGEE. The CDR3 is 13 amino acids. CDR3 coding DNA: TGTGCCAGCAGCGTAGGACAGTCAGAGCCCCAGCATTTT. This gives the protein CASSVGQSEPQHF.

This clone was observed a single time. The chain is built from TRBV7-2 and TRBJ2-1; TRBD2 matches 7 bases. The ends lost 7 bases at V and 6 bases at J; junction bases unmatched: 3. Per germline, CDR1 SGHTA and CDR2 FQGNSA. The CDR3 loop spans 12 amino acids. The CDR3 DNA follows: TGTGCCAGCACTAGCGGCCTCAATGAGCAGTTCTTC. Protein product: CASTSGLNEQFF.

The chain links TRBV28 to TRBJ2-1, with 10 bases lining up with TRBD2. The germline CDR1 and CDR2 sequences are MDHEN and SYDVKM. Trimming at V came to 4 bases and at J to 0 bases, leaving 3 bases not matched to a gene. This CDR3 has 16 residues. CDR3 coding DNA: TGTGCCAGCAGTTCCCCTAGCGGGAGCTCCTACAATGAGCAGTTCTTC. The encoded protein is CASSSPSGSSYNEQFF.

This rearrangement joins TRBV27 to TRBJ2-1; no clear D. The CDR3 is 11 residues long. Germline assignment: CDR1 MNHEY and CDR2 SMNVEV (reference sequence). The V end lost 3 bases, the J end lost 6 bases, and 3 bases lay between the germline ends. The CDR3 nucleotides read TGTGCCAGCAGTTTCTTCAATGAGCAGTTCTTC. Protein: CASSFFNEQFF.

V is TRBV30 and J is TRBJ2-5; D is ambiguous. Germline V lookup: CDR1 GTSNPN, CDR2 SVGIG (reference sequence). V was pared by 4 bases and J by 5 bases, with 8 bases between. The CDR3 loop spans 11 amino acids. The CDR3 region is CAWKLGETQYF. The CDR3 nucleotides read TGTGCCTGGAAGCTTGGGGAGACCCAGTACTTC.

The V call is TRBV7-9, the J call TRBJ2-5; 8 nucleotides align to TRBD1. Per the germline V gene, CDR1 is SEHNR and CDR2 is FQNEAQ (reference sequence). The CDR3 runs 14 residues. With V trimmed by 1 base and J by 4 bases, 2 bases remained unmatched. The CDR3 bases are TGTGCCAGCAGCTTAGATACAGGGGGAGAGACCCAGTACTTC. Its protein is CASSLDTGGETQYF.

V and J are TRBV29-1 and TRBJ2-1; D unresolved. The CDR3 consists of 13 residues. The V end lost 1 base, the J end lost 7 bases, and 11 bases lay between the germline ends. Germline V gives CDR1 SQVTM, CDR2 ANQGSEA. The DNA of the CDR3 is TGCAGCGTTGAAGGTGCGAGAATGAATGAGCAGTTCTTC. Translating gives CSVEGARMNEQFF.

The CDR3 DNA reads TGTGCCAGCAGCTTAGTCGGGGCAGGGGGAGAGACCCAGTACTTC. It codes for CASSLVGAGGETQYF. The gene calls are TRBV7-3 and TRBJ2-5; 7 bases are a match to TRBD1. The CDR3 contains 15 residues. Trimming took 2 bases from V and 4 from J; bases not matched to a gene: 7. The germline CDR1 and CDR2 sequences are SGHTA and FQGTGA.

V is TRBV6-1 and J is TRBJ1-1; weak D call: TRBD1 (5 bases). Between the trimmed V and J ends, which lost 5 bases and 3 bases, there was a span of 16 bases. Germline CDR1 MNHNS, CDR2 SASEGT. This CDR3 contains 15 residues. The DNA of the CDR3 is TGTGCCAGCAGTCCCTGGACACCAGGTGACACTGAAGCTTTCTTT. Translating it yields CASSPWTPGDTEAFF.

CDR3 loop: CASSPGVGGRRGEQFF. Here the CDR3 DNA reads TGTGCCAGCAGCCCCGGGGTAGGCGGGAGGAGGGGTGAGCAGTTCTTC. The rearrangement uses TRBV11-3 and TRBJ2-1, with 8 bases fitting TRBD2. The V and J ends lost 5 bases and 9 bases, in that order; junction bases with no gene match: 15. CDR1 and CDR2 from the germline V gene are SGHNT and YENEEA. This CDR3 contains 16 residues.

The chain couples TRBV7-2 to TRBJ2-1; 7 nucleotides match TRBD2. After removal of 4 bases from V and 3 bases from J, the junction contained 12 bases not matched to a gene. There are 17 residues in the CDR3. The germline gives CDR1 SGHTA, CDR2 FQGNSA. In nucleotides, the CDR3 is TGTGCCAGCAGCTCCCTGTCCGGGACTACCCGCTACAATGAGCAGTTCTTC. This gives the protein CASSSLSGTTRYNEQFF.

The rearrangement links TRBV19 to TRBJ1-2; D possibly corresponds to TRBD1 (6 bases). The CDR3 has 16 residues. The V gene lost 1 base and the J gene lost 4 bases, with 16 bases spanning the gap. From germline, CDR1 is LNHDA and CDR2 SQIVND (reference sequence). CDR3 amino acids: CASSIALDSQIYGYTF. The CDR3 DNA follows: TGTGCCAGTAGTATAGCCCTGGACAGCCAAATCTATGGCTACACCTTC.

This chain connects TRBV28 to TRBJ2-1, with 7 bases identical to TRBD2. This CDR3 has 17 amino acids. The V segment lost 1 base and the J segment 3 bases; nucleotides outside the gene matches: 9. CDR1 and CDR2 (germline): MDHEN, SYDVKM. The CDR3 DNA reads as TGTGCCAGCAGTTTATCCCCCGGGACTAACTTCTACAATGAGCAGTTCTTC. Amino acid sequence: CASSLSPGTNFYNEQFF.

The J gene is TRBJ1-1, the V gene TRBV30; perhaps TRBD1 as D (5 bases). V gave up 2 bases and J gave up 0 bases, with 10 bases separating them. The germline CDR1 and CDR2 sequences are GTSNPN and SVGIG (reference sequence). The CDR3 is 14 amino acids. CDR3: CAWSPREMNTEAFF. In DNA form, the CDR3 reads TGTGCCTGGAGTCCCAGGGAGATGAACACTGAAGCTTTCTTT.

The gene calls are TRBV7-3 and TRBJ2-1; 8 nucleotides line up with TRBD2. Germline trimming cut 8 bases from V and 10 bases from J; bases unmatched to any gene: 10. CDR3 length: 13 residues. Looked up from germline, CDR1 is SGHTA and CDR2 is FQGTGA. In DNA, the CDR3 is TGTGCCAGCTCCGGGACTAGTCTCACGGAGCAGTTCTTC. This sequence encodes CASSGTSLTEQFF.

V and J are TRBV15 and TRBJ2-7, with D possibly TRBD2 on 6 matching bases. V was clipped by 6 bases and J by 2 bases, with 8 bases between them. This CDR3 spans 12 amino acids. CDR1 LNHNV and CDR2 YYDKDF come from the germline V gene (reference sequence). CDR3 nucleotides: TGTGCCACCAGAGGGACTGCCTACGAGCAGTACTTC. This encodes CATRGTAYEQYF.

The CDR3 nucleotides are TGTGCCAGCAGCCAAGGGGGGACCTACACAGATACGCAGTATTTT. This encodes CASSQGGTYTDTQYF. This chain connects TRBV14 to TRBJ2-3; tentatively, D is TRBD1 or TRBD2 (5 bases each). The CDR3 is 15 residues long. V was clipped by 1 base and J by 2 bases, with 10 bases between them. CDR1 SGHDN and CDR2 FVKESK come from the germline V gene.

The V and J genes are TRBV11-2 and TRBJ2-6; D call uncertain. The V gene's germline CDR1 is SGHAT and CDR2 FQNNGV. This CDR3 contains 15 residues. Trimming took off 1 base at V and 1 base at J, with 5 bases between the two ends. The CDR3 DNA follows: TGTGCCAGCAGCTTAGGGGGATCTGGGGCCAACGTCCTGACTTTC. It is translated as CASSLGGSGANVLTF.

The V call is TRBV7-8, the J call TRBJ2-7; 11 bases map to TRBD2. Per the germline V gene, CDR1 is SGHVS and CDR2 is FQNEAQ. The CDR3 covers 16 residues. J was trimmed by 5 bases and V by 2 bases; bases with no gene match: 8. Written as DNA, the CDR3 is TGTGCCAGCAGCTTAATGAGGCTAGCGGGGGGCAACGAGCAGTACTTC. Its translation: CASSLMRLAGGNEQYF.

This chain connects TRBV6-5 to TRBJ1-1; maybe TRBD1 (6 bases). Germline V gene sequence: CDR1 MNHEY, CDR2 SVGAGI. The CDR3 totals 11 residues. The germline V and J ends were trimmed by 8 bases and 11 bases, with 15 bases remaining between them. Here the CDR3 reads CASAVGGRAFF. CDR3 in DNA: TGTGCCAGCGCGGTCGGGGGCCGGGCTTTCTTT.

CDR3 sequence: CASSSLLGRDGYTF. CDR3 coding DNA: TGTGCCAGCAGTTCTCTCCTCGGCAGGGATGGCTACACCTTC. The rearrangement joins TRBV28 to TRBJ1-2, with D perhaps TRBD1 (5 bases). CDR1 and CDR2 from the germline V gene are MDHEN and SYDVKM. V gave up 4 bases and J gave up 6 bases, with 15 bases separating them. This CDR3 has 14 residues.

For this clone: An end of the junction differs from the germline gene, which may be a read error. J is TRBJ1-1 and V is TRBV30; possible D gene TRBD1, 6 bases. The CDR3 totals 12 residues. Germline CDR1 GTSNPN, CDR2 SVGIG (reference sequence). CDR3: CAWTDRNSEAFF. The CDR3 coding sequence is TGTGCCTGGACGGACAGAAACAGTGAAGCTTTCTTT.

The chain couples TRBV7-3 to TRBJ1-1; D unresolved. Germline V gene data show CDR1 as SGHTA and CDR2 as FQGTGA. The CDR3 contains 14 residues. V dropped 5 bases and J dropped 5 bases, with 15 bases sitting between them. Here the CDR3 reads CASSPSLGSTEAFF. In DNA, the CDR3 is TGTGCCAGCAGCCCCTCGTTAGGGAGTACTGAAGCTTTCTTT.

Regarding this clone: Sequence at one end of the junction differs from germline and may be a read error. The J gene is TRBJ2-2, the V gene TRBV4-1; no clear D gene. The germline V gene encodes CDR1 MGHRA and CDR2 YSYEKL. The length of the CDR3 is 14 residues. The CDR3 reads CASSQESKTGELFF. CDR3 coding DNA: TGCGCCAGCAGCCAAGAGTCGAAAACCGGGGAGCTGTTTTTT.

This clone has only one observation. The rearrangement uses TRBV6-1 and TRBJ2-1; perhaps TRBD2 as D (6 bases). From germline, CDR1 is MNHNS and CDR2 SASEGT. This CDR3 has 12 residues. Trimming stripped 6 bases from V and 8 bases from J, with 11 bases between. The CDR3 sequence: CASSTEGYEQFF. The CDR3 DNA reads TGTGCCAGCAGCACGGAGGGTTATGAGCAGTTCTTC.